This T cell receptor beta chain was observed in a study of OX40 agonist ivuxolimab in advanced cancers. Study results and limitations: Clones of CD4+ and CD8+ blood T cells grew by week 6 at doses of 0.1 to 3.0 mg/kg. Compared with others, partial responders at 0.1-3.0 mg/kg displayed clonal expansion among the lowest.

Method: immunoSEQ multiplex PCR; TCRdb's copy keeps in-frame clones and lacks some. This table holds 40,000 to 60,000 clones, roughly 90% found once. On this clone itself: Antigen unknown.

This CDR3 is 10 amino acids long. V was cut by 10 bases and J by 9 bases, with 12 bases left in between. The V gene's germline CDR1 is WSHSY and CDR2 SAAADI. The sequence came from an adult with an advanced solid tumor such as melanoma, head and neck, liver or kidney cancer. Specimen: CD4+ or CD8+ T cells sorted from blood, collected in a trial of the OX40 agonist ivuxolimab. J is TRBJ1-2 and V is TRBV10-2; D is unresolved. The DNA for the CDR3 is TGCGCCACCAGGCGGGAACGCTACACCTTC. It yields the protein CATRRERYTF.